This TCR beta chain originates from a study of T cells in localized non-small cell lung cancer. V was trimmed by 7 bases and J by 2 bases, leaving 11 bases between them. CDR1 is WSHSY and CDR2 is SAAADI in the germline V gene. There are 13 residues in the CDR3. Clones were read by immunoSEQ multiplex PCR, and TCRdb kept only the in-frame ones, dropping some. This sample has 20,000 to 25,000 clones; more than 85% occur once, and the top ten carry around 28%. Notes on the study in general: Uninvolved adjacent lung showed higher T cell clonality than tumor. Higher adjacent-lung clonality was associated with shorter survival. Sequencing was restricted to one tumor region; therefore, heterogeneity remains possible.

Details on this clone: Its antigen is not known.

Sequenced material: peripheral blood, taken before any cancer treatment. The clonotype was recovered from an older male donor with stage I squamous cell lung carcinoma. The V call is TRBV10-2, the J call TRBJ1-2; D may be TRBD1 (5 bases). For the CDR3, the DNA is TGCGCCAGCAAGTCGGGGGTAAACTATGGCTACACCTTC. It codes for CASKSGVNYGYTF.